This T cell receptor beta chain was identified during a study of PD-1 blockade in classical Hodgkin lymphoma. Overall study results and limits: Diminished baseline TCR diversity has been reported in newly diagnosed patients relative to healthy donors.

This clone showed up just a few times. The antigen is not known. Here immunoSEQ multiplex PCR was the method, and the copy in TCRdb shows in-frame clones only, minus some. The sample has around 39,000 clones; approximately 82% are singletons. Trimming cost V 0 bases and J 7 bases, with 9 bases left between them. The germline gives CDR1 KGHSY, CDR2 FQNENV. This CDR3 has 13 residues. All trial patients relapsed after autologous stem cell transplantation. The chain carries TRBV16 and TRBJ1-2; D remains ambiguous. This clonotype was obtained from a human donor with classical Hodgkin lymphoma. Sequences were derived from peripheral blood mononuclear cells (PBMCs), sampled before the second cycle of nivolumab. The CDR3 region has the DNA TGTGCCAGCAGCCAATCCGGGCTAAGTGGCTACACCTTC. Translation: CASSQSGLSGYTF.